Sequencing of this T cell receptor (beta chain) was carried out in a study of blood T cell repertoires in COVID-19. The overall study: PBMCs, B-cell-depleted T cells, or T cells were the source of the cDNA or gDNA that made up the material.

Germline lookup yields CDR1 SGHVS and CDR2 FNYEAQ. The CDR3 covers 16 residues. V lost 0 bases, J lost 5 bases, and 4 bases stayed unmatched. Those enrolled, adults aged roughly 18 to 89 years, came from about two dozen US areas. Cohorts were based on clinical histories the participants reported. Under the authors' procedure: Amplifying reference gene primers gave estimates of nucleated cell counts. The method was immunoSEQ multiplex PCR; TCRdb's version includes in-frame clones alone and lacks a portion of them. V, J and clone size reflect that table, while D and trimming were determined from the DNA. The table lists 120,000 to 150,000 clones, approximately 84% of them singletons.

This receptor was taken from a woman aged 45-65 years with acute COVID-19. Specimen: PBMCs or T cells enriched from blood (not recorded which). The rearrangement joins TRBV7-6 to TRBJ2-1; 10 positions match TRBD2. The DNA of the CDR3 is TGTGCCAGCAGCTTAGCCGGGACTAGCGCCAACAATGAGCAGTTCTTC. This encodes CASSLAGTSANNEQFF.